This T cell receptor (beta chain) stems from a study of memory CD8 T cells in hepatitis C reinfection. The time point: peak reinfection, 3 to 8 weeks after reinfection detection. Sorted cells were sequenced directly ex vivo without any in vitro expansion. Donors were people who inject drugs in the Montreal HEPCO cohort. Total naive CD8 T cells were sorted as viable CD3+ CD8+ CD45RO- cells from a couple of donors. The V end was cut by 1 base, the J end by 5 bases, with 8 bases between. The CDR3 extends over 14 amino acids. Germline loops: CDR1 MGHRA, CDR2 YSYEKL. Repertoires were generated with immunoSEQ multiplex PCR, while TCRdb's copy carries only in-frame clones and drops some. The profile shows 40,000 to 45,000 clones, 88% of them singletons.

The V gene is TRBV4-1, the J gene TRBJ2-2, with D hard to call. Sequencing input: naive CD8+ T cells sorted from blood. The sequence was collected from a young man with hepatitis C virus infection. The DNA for the CDR3 is TGCGCCAGCAGCCAAGTGATGCGTACCGGGGAGCTGTTTTTT. This translates into CASSQVMRTGELFF.